A single sample is the source of the 14 T cell receptor beta chains below, sequenced in a study of blood T cell repertoires in COVID-19. Sequencing used immunoSEQ multiplex PCR; TCRdb keeps in-frame clones, though not all of them. The data show some 110,000 clones, around 80% seen once. Sequenced input: peripheral blood. Source of these receptors: a man in his 70s with active or convalescent COVID-19.

This chain connects TRBV7-8 to TRBJ1-2; TRBD1 agrees at 7 bases. Germline V gene data show CDR1 as SGHVS and CDR2 as FQNEAQ. The V segment lost 5 bases and the J segment 2 bases; nucleotides outside the gene matches: 11. This CDR3 is 16 amino acids long. This chain's CDR3 is CASSPQGGGPNYGYTF. DNA of the CDR3: TGTGCCAGCAGCCCCCAGGGGGGCGGGCCGAACTATGGCTACACCTTC.

The CDR3 reads CATSDPGLDKDTQYF. CDR3 sequence (DNA): TGTGCCACCAGTGACCCCGGACTAGACAAGGATACGCAGTATTTT. V usage is TRBV24-1 and J usage is TRBJ2-3, with 7 bases fitting TRBD2. The CDR3 runs 15 residues. With 4 bases clipped from V and 6 bases from J, the junction kept 9 bases outside the gene matches. The germline gives CDR1 KGHDR, CDR2 SFDVKD.

The gene calls are TRBV2 and TRBJ2-7, with TRBD2 as a possible D gene (6 bases). The V gene's germline CDR1 is SNHLY and CDR2 FYNNEI. V shed 3 bases and J shed 4 bases, with 13 bases lying between them. CDR3 length equals 14 residues. The CDR3 nucleotides are TGTGCCAGCAGTGAGGGGCGGGGCGGATACGAGCAGTACTTC. Translating gives CASSEGRGGYEQYF.

The rearrangement links TRBV10-2 to TRBJ2-1; 7 bases align to TRBD1. The V and J ends lost 5 bases and 10 bases, in that order; junction bases with no gene match: 8. Germline V gene sequence: CDR1 WSHSY, CDR2 SAAADI. The CDR3 runs to 13 residues. The CDR3 DNA follows: TGCGCCAGCAGTTTCGACAGGGCGGAGGAGCAGTTCTTC. This sequence encodes CASSFDRAEEQFF.

The gene calls are TRBV4-2 and TRBJ2-5; 11 bases fit TRBD2. In germline, CDR1 is LGHNA, CDR2 YNFKEQ. The CDR3 is 14 residues long. Losses at the gene ends were 5 bases for V and 4 bases for J; bases not matched to a gene: 3. This chain's CDR3 is CASSVGLAGETQYF. The DNA of the CDR3 is TGTGCCAGCAGCGTAGGACTAGCGGGAGAGACCCAGTACTTC.

The gene calls are TRBV20-1 and TRBJ2-1, with D tentatively TRBD1 (5 bases). Trimming cost V 5 bases and J 7 bases, with 9 bases left between them. This CDR3 contains 11 residues. Germline V gene data show CDR1 as DFQATT and CDR2 as SNEGSKA (reference sequence). CDR3 residues: CSAQGLNEQFF. For the CDR3, the DNA is TGCAGTGCTCAGGGCTTGAATGAGCAGTTCTTC.

The J gene is TRBJ1-6, the V gene TRBV5-1; 12 bases are a match to TRBD1. CDR3 length: 16 amino acids. Looked up from germline, CDR1 is SGHRS and CDR2 is YFSETQ. Germline trimming cut 0 bases from V and 8 bases from J; bases unmatched to any gene: 3. This CDR3 reads CASSLEGQGAHSPLHF. The CDR3 region has the DNA TGCGCCAGCAGCTTGGAGGGACAGGGGGCTCATTCACCCCTCCACTTT.

The V call is TRBV7-2, the J call TRBJ2-7; TRBD2 matches 9 bases. Germline V gives CDR1 SGHTA, CDR2 FQGNSA. V lost 3 bases, J lost 11 bases, and 11 bases stayed unmatched. The CDR3 totals 14 residues. The CDR3, as DNA: TGTGCCAGCAGCTTGGGGGGTAGCGGGAGCAGCGAGTACTTC. Translation: CASSLGGSGSSEYF.

The genes are TRBV5-1 and TRBJ2-7; D is perhaps TRBD1 (5 bases). Trimming left V 0 bases short and J 2 bases short, with 12 bases between. Germline lookup yields CDR1 SGHRS and CDR2 YFSETQ. CDR3 length equals 15 residues. Here the CDR3 DNA reads TGCGCCAGCAGCTTGGAGGCGTGGGGCGCCTACGAGCAGTACTTC. Translation gives CASSLEAWGAYEQYF. The complete variable domain, with remaining parts taken from reference TRBV5-1 and TRBJ2-7, reads KAGVTQTPRYLIKTRGQQVTLSCSPISGHRSVSWYQQTPGQGLQFLFEYFSETQRNKGNFPGRFSGRQFSNSRSEMNVSTLELGDSALYLCASSLEAWGAYEQYFGPGTRLTVT.

CDR3 nucleotide sequence: TGTGCCAGCAGCTTGGTCTCCGGGACAAGGCACTATGGCTACACCTTC. This translates into CASSLVSGTRHYGYTF. V gene TRBV7-2 combines with J gene TRBJ1-2, with D perhaps TRBD1 (6 bases). The CDR3 has 16 amino acids. Germline V gene lookup returns CDR1 SGHTA and CDR2 FQGNSA. V lost 3 bases and J lost 3, with 17 bases in between.

This chain uses TRBV7-3 with TRBJ1-6; TRBD1 agrees at 7 bases. The germline V gene has CDR1 SGHTA and CDR2 FQGTGA. CDR3 length: 14 amino acids. Trimming cost V 6 bases and J 9 bases; bases outside gene matches: 8. The chain's CDR3 is CASSPGQSISPLHF. As DNA, the CDR3 is TGTGCCAGCAGTCCGGGACAGTCCATTTCACCCCTCCACTTT.

The gene calls are TRBV28 and TRBJ2-2; 9 bases align to TRBD1. The CDR3 totals 12 residues. Germline V CDR1 and CDR2: MDHEN, SYDVKM. Losses at the gene ends were 7 bases for V and 9 bases for J; bases not matched to a gene: 3. CDR3 DNA: TGTGCCAGCAACACAGGGGGCCGGGAGCTGTTTTTT. Amino acid sequence: CASNTGGRELFF.

The chain uses TRBV7-2 and TRBJ2-2; 8 bases map to TRBD1. CDR3 length: 15 amino acids. V shed 6 bases and J 4 bases; nucleotides not matched to a gene: 7. The germline V gene has CDR1 SGHTA and CDR2 FQGNSA. CDR3 protein: CASRSAGGGTGELFF. CDR3 bases: TGTGCCAGCAGGTCGGCAGGGGGCGGCACCGGGGAGCTGTTTTTT.

V and J are TRBV6-5 and TRBJ1-5, with D perhaps matching TRBD1 (5 bases). CDR3 length equals 13 residues. Between the trimmed V and J ends, which lost 6 bases and 6 bases, there was a span of 12 bases. In germline, CDR1 is MNHEY, CDR2 SVGAGI. CDR3 in amino acids: CASSGDRGQPQHF. The CDR3 DNA is TGTGCCAGCAGCGGAGATAGGGGTCAGCCCCAGCATTTT.